Below are 24 T cell receptor beta chains sequenced from a single sample in a study of T cell responses to AZD1222 COVID-19 vaccine. Generated by immunoSEQ multiplex PCR, the TCRdb table keeps only in-frame clones and is missing some. The data show about 130,000 clones, with around 90% seen just once and 1.9% held by the top ten. This material consisted of peripheral blood, taken on day 0 of AZD1222 vaccination. The receptors were gathered from an adult in good health.

CDR3 coding DNA: TGTGCCAGCAGCCCCCCCGGTGGCACTGAAGCTTTCTTT. Translated, it gives CASSPPGGTEAFF. The chain couples TRBV13 to TRBJ1-1; D is ambiguous. Germline V gives CDR1 PRHDT, CDR2 FYEKMQ (reference sequence). V dropped 5 bases and J dropped 4 bases, with 11 bases sitting between them. This CDR3 comprises 13 residues.

The rearrangement joins TRBV5-4 to TRBJ2-7; 7 nucleotides agree with TRBD2. J gave up 5 bases and V 0 bases, and 8 bases lay outside the gene matches. Germline-derived CDR1 and CDR2 are SGHNT and YYREEE (reference sequence). This CDR3 region has 15 residues. CDR3 amino acids: CASSLEAGRRNEQYF. The CDR3 nucleotides read TGTGCCAGCAGCTTGGAGGCCGGGAGGAGGAACGAGCAGTACTTC.

This clone has only one observation. The gene calls are TRBV5-1 and TRBJ2-1; D possibly corresponds to TRBD2 (6 bases). The CDR3 is 13 residues long. V gave up 0 bases and J gave up 7 bases, with 8 bases separating them. Germline values: CDR1 SGHRS, CDR2 YFSETQ. DNA for the CDR3: TGCGCCAGCAGCTTGGGACTAGTGAATGAGCAGTTCTTC. This codes for CASSLGLVNEQFF.

This chain joins TRBV6-5 and TRBJ1-1, with TRBD1 identical over 10 bases. The J segment lost 4 bases and the V segment lost 2 bases, leaving 7 bases of the junction unmatched. The length of the CDR3 is 16 residues. Germline CDR1 and CDR2: MNHEY and SVGAGI. CDR3 in amino acids: CASSYQTGGGVTEAFF. Here the CDR3 DNA reads TGTGCCAGCAGTTACCAGACAGGGGGCGGCGTCACTGAAGCTTTCTTT.

The J gene is TRBJ1-4, the V gene TRBV10-3; unclear D gene. The CDR3 runs 13 residues. The V and J ends lost 8 bases and 6 bases respectively, with 13 bases between them. Germline V CDR1 and CDR2: ENHRY, SYGVKD. CDR3 nucleotide sequence: TGTGCCATCGCCGCCCGGGGAGATGAAAAACTGTTTTTT. Translated, it gives CAIAARGDEKLFF.

The chain is built from TRBV7-9 and TRBJ1-2; D is unclear. In germline, CDR1 is SEHNR, CDR2 FQNEAQ (reference sequence). The germline V and J ends were trimmed by 2 bases and 2 bases, with 9 bases remaining between them. The CDR3 is 14 amino acids. CDR3 bases: TGTGCCAGCAGCTTAAACGGAGGGAACTATGGCTACACCTTC. Its protein product is CASSLNGGNYGYTF.

The chain carries TRBV4-2 and TRBJ2-1, with TRBD2 matching 10 bases. Germline V gives CDR1 LGHNA, CDR2 YNFKEQ. Trimming removed 0 bases from V and 2 bases from J; junction bases left unmatched: 4. CDR3 length: 17 residues. This CDR3 reads CASSQDLLAGAYNEQFF. The CDR3 nucleotides are TGTGCCAGCAGCCAAGATCTGCTAGCGGGGGCCTACAATGAGCAGTTCTTC.

The chain carries TRBV29-1 and TRBJ2-7; weak D call: TRBD1 (6 bases). The germline CDR1 and CDR2 sequences are SQVTM and ANQGSEA. Trimming pared 3 bases from V and 2 bases from J, leaving 17 bases between. The CDR3 is 15 amino acids. In nucleotides, the CDR3 is TGCAGCGTTGAGTTTCTCAGGGGTTCCACCTACGAGCAGTACTTC. Translating gives CSVEFLRGSTYEQYF.

The chain has TRBV7-2 and TRBJ1-2, with D perhaps matching TRBD1 (6 bases). V dropped 5 bases and J dropped 1 base, with 11 bases sitting between them. Germline CDR1 and CDR2: SGHTA and FQGNSA. This CDR3 comprises 14 residues. This CDR3 reads CASSVGHNNYGYTF. The CDR3, as DNA: TGTGCCAGCAGCGTGGGACACAATAACTATGGCTACACCTTC. The full variable domain, its missing parts supplied by reference TRBV7-2 and TRBJ1-2, is GAGVSQSPSNKVTEKGKDVELRCDPISGHTALYWYRQSLGQGLEFLIYFQGNSAPDKSGLPSDRFSAERTGGSVSTLTIQRTQQEDSAVYLCASSVGHNNYGYTFGSGTRLTVV.

This chain uses TRBV6-1 with TRBJ1-2; D possibly corresponds to TRBD1 (5 bases). There are 14 residues in the CDR3. Germline CDR1 MNHNS, CDR2 SASEGT. Trimming took 1 base from V and 11 from J, leaving 17 bases between them. CDR3 region: CASSEGKAGMRYTF. CDR3 in DNA: TGTGCCAGCAGTGAAGGGAAGGCAGGGATGAGGTACACCTTC.

J is TRBJ2-1 and V is TRBV9, with 8 bases that match TRBD2. The V gene end was trimmed by 3 bases and the J gene end by 4 bases; junction bases not matched to a gene: 6. The CDR3 is 15 residues long. Germline V gene data show CDR1 as SGDLS and CDR2 as YYNGEE. CDR3 DNA sequence: TGTGCCAGCAGCGCCAGCGGGAGTTCTTACAATGAGCAGTTCTTC. This translates into CASSASGSSYNEQFF.

CDR3 DNA: TGTGCCAGCAGTTTATCGGGAGCTGGCACCTACGAGCAGTACTTC. It translates to CASSLSGAGTYEQYF. The chain combines TRBV28 with TRBJ2-7; weak D call: TRBD2 (6 bases). Germline CDR1 reads MDHEN; CDR2 reads SYDVKM. Trimming took 1 base from V and 2 from J, leaving 12 bases between them. The CDR3 runs to 15 residues.

J is TRBJ1-5 and V is TRBV7-9; the D gene is possibly TRBD1 (5 bases). Deletions cut 3 bases from V and 6 bases from J, with 9 bases between. The CDR3 totals 13 residues. Germline V CDR1 and CDR2: SEHNR, FQNEAQ (reference sequence). The CDR3 region has the DNA TGTGCCAGCAGCTTCAATGGGGGTCAGCCCCAGCATTTT. This gives the protein CASSFNGGQPQHF.

The chain employs TRBV7-8 and TRBJ2-7, with unresolved D. This CDR3 is built from 12 residues. V gave up 5 bases and J gave up 0 bases, with 5 bases separating them. Germline V gene data show CDR1 as SGHVS and CDR2 as FQNEAQ. The CDR3 DNA is TGTGCCAGCAGCCCGGCCTCCTACGAGCAGTACTTC. This gives the protein CASSPASYEQYF.

The V call is TRBV28, the J call TRBJ1-5; 8 bases agree with TRBD1. V lost 5 bases to trimming and J lost 5 bases; unmatched junction nucleotides: 11. This CDR3 region has 16 residues. Germline CDR1 is MDHEN and CDR2 is SYDVKM. The CDR3 DNA reads as TGTGCCAGCAGTCCCCGCCTTGGACAGGGCGATCAGCCCCAGCATTTT. It yields the protein CASSPRLGQGDQPQHF.

The chain employs TRBV7-2 and TRBJ1-3; perhaps TRBD1 as D (6 bases). Trimming removed 5 bases from V and 2 bases from J, with 10 bases in between. This CDR3 spans 14 amino acids. CDR1 and CDR2 from the germline V gene are SGHTA and FQGNSA. CDR3 residues: CASSRTETGNTIYF. The CDR3 DNA reads as TGTGCCAGCAGCCGGACAGAGACTGGAAACACCATATATTTT.

DNA of the CDR3: TGTGCCAGCAGCTTCCAGGAGCGGTATTCACCCCTCCACTTT. This translates into CASSFQERYSPLHF. This chain connects TRBV11-1 to TRBJ1-6; no definite D call. V dropped 3 bases and J dropped 8 bases, with 11 bases sitting between them. CDR3 length equals 14 residues. Looked up from germline, CDR1 is SGHAT and CDR2 is FQDESV (reference sequence).

The CDR3 region has the DNA TGTGCCAGCACCCGAGTGGCGGGTAGAAATTCACCCCTCCACTTT. Translation: CASTRVAGRNSPLHF. The V gene is TRBV27, the J gene TRBJ1-6; no definite D call. V was clipped by 7 bases and J by 7 bases, with 17 bases between them. Germline CDR1 is MNHEY and CDR2 is SMNVEV (reference sequence). This CDR3 has 15 residues.

The chain has TRBV30 and TRBJ1-1, with D possibly matching TRBD1 (5 bases). V was clipped by 3 bases and J by 1 base, with 12 bases between them. This CDR3 region has 14 residues. CDR1 and CDR2 from the germline V gene are GTSNPN and SVGIG (reference sequence). CDR3: CAWRPGLTNTEAFF. CDR3 DNA: TGTGCCTGGAGACCGGGACTGACGAACACTGAAGCTTTCTTT.

The V and J genes are TRBV5-1 and TRBJ2-3; D tentatively fits TRBD1 or TRBD2 (6 bases each). The V and J ends lost 6 bases and 6 bases respectively, with 20 bases between them. Per germline, CDR1 SGHRS and CDR2 YFSETQ. The CDR3 runs to 15 residues. The CDR3 loop reads CASTLSGGPIDTQYF. The DNA of the CDR3 is TGCGCCAGCACCCTGTCTGGGGGGCCTATCGATACGCAGTATTTT.

The rearrangement uses TRBV19 and TRBJ1-3; no clear D. The V and J ends lost 0 bases and 4 bases respectively, with 4 bases between them. The CDR3 consists of 13 residues. Germline values: CDR1 LNHDA, CDR2 SQIVND (reference sequence). CDR3 sequence reads: CASSIDLGNTIYF. In DNA form, the CDR3 reads TGTGCCAGTAGTATAGATCTCGGAAACACCATATATTTT. Using reference TRBV19 and TRBJ1-3 for the parts outside the CDR3, the full variable domain is DGGITQSPKYLFRKEGQNVTLSCEQNLNHDAMYWYRQDPGQGLRLIYYSQIVNDFQKGDIAEGYSVSREKKESFPLTVTSAQKNPTAFYLCASSIDLGNTIYFGEGSWLTVV.

The rearrangement joins TRBV5-1 to TRBJ1-1; D perhaps matches TRBD1 (5 bases). The CDR3 is 14 residues long. Looked up from germline, CDR1 is SGHRS and CDR2 is YFSETQ. V lost 4 bases, J lost 0 bases, and 10 bases lay in between. CDR3 sequence (DNA): TGCGCCAGCAGCATGGACACGGTGAACACTGAAGCTTTCTTT. Translated: CASSMDTVNTEAFF.

The chain joins TRBV6-5 to TRBJ1-1, with D unresolved. The CDR3 has 14 residues. Trimming took off 7 bases at V and 4 bases at J, with 16 bases between the two ends. CDR1 is MNHEY and CDR2 is SVGAGI in the germline V gene. The CDR3 sequence is CASKLYKEITEAFF. The CDR3 nucleotides read TGTGCCAGCAAATTATACAAGGAAATCACTGAAGCTTTCTTT.

The V and J genes are TRBV6-5 and TRBJ2-3; 12 bases map to TRBD2. V trimming: 6 bases; J trimming: 4 bases; junction bases outside the gene matches: 5. Germline assignment: CDR1 MNHEY and CDR2 SVGAGI. This CDR3 is built from 15 residues. The CDR3 region has the DNA TGTGCCAGCAGAGTGACTAGCGGGAGACCAGATACGCAGTATTTT. It translates to CASRVTSGRPDTQYF.